Shown below are 18 T cell receptor beta chains from a single sample sequenced in a study of blood T cell repertoires in COVID-19. The assay was immunoSEQ multiplex PCR, and TCRdb's table has in-frame clones only and misses some. The data show 350,000 or so clones, about 88% seen once. The sequencing sample was made of PBMCs or T cells enriched from blood (not recorded which). The source of these receptors is a woman between 25 and 40 years old who had recovered from COVID-19.

This chain links TRBV30 with TRBJ1-3; D is unclear. Germline V gene data show CDR1 as GTSNPN and CDR2 as SVGIG (reference sequence). Trimming took 2 bases from V and 4 from J, leaving 15 bases between them. CDR3 length: 15 residues. The CDR3: CAWSQNPRFGNTIYF. CDR3 coding DNA: TGTGCCTGGAGTCAAAACCCTCGGTTCGGAAACACCATATATTTT.

This sequence joins TRBV9 and TRBJ2-7; a weak D match, TRBD2 (5 bases). V lost 0 bases to trimming and J lost 6 bases, with 10 bases between them. Germline V lookup: CDR1 SGDLS, CDR2 YYNGEE. The CDR3 loop spans 13 amino acids. The CDR3 DNA reads TGTGCCAGCAGCGTAGCGGTAGGAGGCGAGCAGTACTTC. Translation: CASSVAVGGEQYF.

This chain joins TRBV19 and TRBJ2-5; 11 bases match TRBD1. The CDR3 is 16 residues long. Germline trimming cut 5 bases from V and 5 bases from J; bases unmatched to any gene: 10. Germline lookup yields CDR1 LNHDA and CDR2 SQIVND (reference sequence). CDR3 nucleotides: TGTGCCAGTAGTGCAACCAGGACAGGGGGCTATGAGACCCAGTACTTC. Protein product: CASSATRTGGYETQYF.

The chain employs TRBV30 and TRBJ1-3; TRBD1 aligns across 7 bases. V shed 3 bases and J 1 base; nucleotides not matched to a gene: 3. The CDR3 is 14 amino acids. Germline V gene sequence: CDR1 GTSNPN, CDR2 SVGIG (reference sequence). The CDR3 DNA reads TGTGCCTGGAGCAGACAGGGTTCTGGAAACACCATATATTTT. Amino acids: CAWSRQGSGNTIYF.

This chain connects TRBV4-3 to TRBJ2-7; a weak D match, TRBD2 (6 bases). The CDR3 has 14 amino acids. CDR1 is LGHNA, CDR2 YSLEER, per germline. V gave up 1 base and J gave up 2 bases, with 9 bases separating them. CDR3 amino acids: CASSQGRGPYEQYF. As DNA, the CDR3 is TGCGCCAGCAGCCAAGGGCGGGGCCCCTACGAGCAGTACTTC.

V usage is TRBV19 and J usage is TRBJ1-2; D not resolved. The length of the CDR3 is 14 residues. Germline CDR1 reads LNHDA; CDR2 reads SQIVND (reference sequence). V shed 6 bases and J shed 3 bases, with 14 bases lying between them. The CDR3: CASRHPQRHYGYTF. The CDR3 nucleotides read TGTGCCAGTAGGCACCCACAGAGACACTATGGCTACACCTTC.

The chain employs TRBV19 and TRBJ1-2, with TRBD1 matching 11 bases. V lost 5 bases, J lost 7 bases, and 6 bases stayed unmatched. This CDR3 comprises 14 residues. CDR1 and CDR2 from the germline V gene are LNHDA and SQIVND (reference sequence). The CDR3 region is CASSEDRGPRGYTF. Here the CDR3 DNA reads TGTGCCAGTAGTGAGGACAGGGGGCCTCGTGGCTACACCTTC.

This chain connects TRBV3-1 (or the pseudogene TRBV3-2) to TRBJ2-2, with 7 bases aligning to TRBD1. Germline V CDR1 and CDR2: LGHDT, YNNKEL (reference sequence). The CDR3 consists of 14 residues. J was trimmed by 4 bases and V by 4 bases; bases with no gene match: 3. DNA of the CDR3: TGTGCCAGCAGCCGCCGACAGGGCACCGGGGAGCTGTTTTTT. It codes for CASSRRQGTGELFF.

The rearrangement uses TRBV4-1 and TRBJ1-1, with D maybe TRBD1 (5 bases). In germline, CDR1 is MGHRA, CDR2 YSYEKL. The CDR3 length is 16 residues. V lost 1 base and J 0 bases, leaving 12 bases between the germline ends. In DNA, the CDR3 is TGCGCCAGCAGCCAAGGCGGGGCGGTTTTGAACACTGAAGCTTTCTTT. Its protein product is CASSQGGAVLNTEAFF.

The gene calls are TRBV4-3 and TRBJ2-1, with 7 bases lining up with TRBD2. Germline values: CDR1 LGHNA, CDR2 YSLEER. The CDR3 has 17 residues. After removal of 0 bases from V and 0 bases from J, the junction contained 5 bases not matched to a gene. Written as DNA, the CDR3 is TGCGCCAGCAGCCAAGATGCGGGCGGGAGCTCCTACAATGAGCAGTTCTTC. Translation gives CASSQDAGGSSYNEQFF.

This chain links TRBV11-2 with TRBJ2-5; perhaps TRBD1 as D (6 bases). The germline gives CDR1 SGHAT, CDR2 FQNNGV. This CDR3 is 16 amino acids long. Deletions cut 5 bases from V and 5 bases from J, with 21 bases between. CDR3 DNA sequence: TGTGCCAGCAGCAGAGGACAGTTAGGTTTTGGGGAGACCCAGTACTTC. This sequence encodes CASSRGQLGFGETQYF.

The V and J genes are TRBV11-2 and TRBJ2-6, with D uncertain. The length of the CDR3 is 13 residues. The germline gives CDR1 SGHAT, CDR2 FQNNGV. V shed 7 bases and J shed 4 bases, with 8 bases lying between them. The DNA of the CDR3 is TGTGCCAGCACCCCATTCGGGGCCAACGTCCTGACTTTC. Translation: CASTPFGANVLTF.

This clone occurred a few times. This rearrangement joins TRBV4-3 to TRBJ1-2; D uncertain. There are 13 residues in the CDR3. Germline CDR1 and CDR2: LGHNA and YSLEER. V lost 4 bases and J lost 8, with 14 bases in between. CDR3 bases: TGCGCCAGCAGCCCCGTTACAGCTCGAGGCTACACCTTC. Residues: CASSPVTARGYTF.

V usage is TRBV2 and J usage is TRBJ2-7; 10 bases agree with TRBD1. The CDR3 loop spans 15 amino acids. CDR1 SNHLY and CDR2 FYNNEI come from the germline V gene. J gave up 2 bases and V 3 bases, and 4 bases lay outside the gene matches. DNA for the CDR3: TGTGCCAGCAGTGACCGGGACAGGGGCACCTACGAGCAGTACTTC. It specifies CASSDRDRGTYEQYF.

CDR3 protein: CASSSRGGNQPQHF. The CDR3, as DNA: TGTGCCAGCAGCTCGCGAGGCGGGAATCAGCCCCAGCATTTT. The chain uses TRBV7-8 and TRBJ1-5; no firm D call. Trimming shortened V by 4 bases and J by 4 bases, and 11 bases separated the two germline ends. Germline V gene lookup returns CDR1 SGHVS and CDR2 FQNEAQ. The CDR3 totals 14 residues.

The chain carries TRBV27 and TRBJ1-4; TRBD1 might be the D (6 bases). With 5 bases removed from V and 0 bases from J, the gap between germline ends came to 10 bases. The CDR3 contains 15 residues. Germline-derived CDR1 and CDR2 are MNHEY and SMNVEV (reference sequence). The CDR3 DNA is TGTGCCAGCAGTCTCGCAGGGGCAACTAATGAAAAACTGTTTTTT. Residues: CASSLAGATNEKLFF.

The chain links TRBV6-2 or TRBV6-3 to TRBJ2-2; 9 nucleotides line up with TRBD2. V trimming: 4 bases; J trimming: 4 bases; junction bases outside the gene matches: 4. Germline lookup yields CDR1 MNHEY and CDR2 SVGEGT. The CDR3 sequence is 15 residues long. The CDR3 protein is CASSLYSGSTGELFF. The CDR3 DNA reads TGTGCCAGCAGTTTGTATAGCGGGAGCACCGGGGAGCTGTTTTTT.

This chain uses TRBV6-6 with TRBJ1-1, with D uncertain. Trimming shortened V by 6 bases and J by 4 bases, and 9 bases separated the two germline ends. CDR3 length: 12 residues. CDR1 and CDR2 from the germline V gene are MNHNY and SVGAGI (reference sequence). The CDR3 protein is CASRTDGTEAFF. The CDR3 region has the DNA TGTGCCAGCAGGACTGATGGCACTGAAGCTTTCTTT.